Each of the 15 T cell receptor beta chains below was sequenced from the same sample in a study of blood T cell repertoires in COVID-19 (dated by TCRdb to about 2020). Library preparation employed the immunoSEQ multiplex PCR assay. The table was pulled from immuneACCESS by TCRdb, which kept in-frame rearrangements only. Such tables lose some clones; where checked, under half of the loss comes from unresolved V genes, and the rest has no known cause. The sample records roughly 220,000 clones, about 86% of which are singletons. The top ten clones comprise about 1.3% of the sample. Sequencing input: PBMCs or T cells enriched from blood (not recorded which). The receptors were sampled from a woman aged 40 to 50 with acute COVID-19.

In its sample, this clone was seen a few times. This chain connects TRBV24-1 to TRBJ2-2; D is possibly TRBD2 (6 bases). Looked up from germline, CDR1 is KGHDR and CDR2 is SFDVKD. V dropped 5 bases and J dropped 4 bases, with 7 bases sitting between them. This CDR3 region has 13 residues. The CDR3, as DNA: TGTGCCACCAGTGTTAGCGGCACCGGGGAGCTGTTTTTT. It codes for CATSVSGTGELFF.

The V gene is TRBV28, the J gene TRBJ2-2, with 11 bases aligning to TRBD1. Trimming cost V 7 bases and J 6 bases; bases outside gene matches: 10. Germline assignment: CDR1 MDHEN and CDR2 SYDVKM. This CDR3 spans 16 amino acids. This chain's CDR3 is CASTLPEGQGAGELFF. Written as DNA, the CDR3 is TGTGCCAGCACCCTCCCAGAGGGACAGGGGGCCGGGGAGCTGTTTTTT.

This chain uses TRBV28 with TRBJ1-3, with 8 bases identical to TRBD1. Germline lookup yields CDR1 MDHEN and CDR2 SYDVKM. Trimming took 6 bases from V and 6 from J; bases not matched to a gene: 13. The CDR3 totals 16 residues. The CDR3 here is CASRLGSAGGENTIYF. CDR3 DNA: TGTGCCAGCAGGTTGGGGTCGGCAGGGGGCGAAAACACCATATATTTT.

Note on this clone: This same CDR3 is encoded by further DNA sequences in the sample. V usage is TRBV4-3 and J usage is TRBJ1-2, with a tentative D call TRBD1 (6 bases). The CDR3 has 14 amino acids. The germline V gene has CDR1 LGHNA and CDR2 YSLEER. With 0 bases removed from V and 4 bases from J, the gap between germline ends came to 9 bases. CDR3 sequence reads: CASSQDRGGYGYTF. As DNA, the CDR3 is TGCGCCAGCAGCCAAGACAGGGGCGGCTATGGCTACACCTTC.

This CDR3 reads CASMGQIYTEAFF. In DNA, the CDR3 is TGTGCCTCAATGGGGCAGATCTACACTGAAGCTTTCTTT. This chain uses TRBV30 with TRBJ1-1, with D possibly being TRBD1 (5 bases). Germline V lookup: CDR1 GTSNPN, CDR2 SVGIG (reference sequence). Trimming left V 7 bases short and J 3 bases short, with 15 bases between. The CDR3 spans 13 residues.

The genes are TRBV2 and TRBJ2-1, with D possibly being TRBD1 (5 bases). Trimming took 4 bases from V and 3 from J, leaving 7 bases between them. Germline CDR1 is SNHLY and CDR2 is FYNNEI. This CDR3 spans 13 amino acids. The CDR3 DNA is TGTGCCAGCAGTGGGACAAGCTACAATGAGCAGTTCTTC. Translating gives CASSGTSYNEQFF.

This chain links TRBV19 with TRBJ2-5; 10 bases align to TRBD1. In germline, CDR1 is LNHDA, CDR2 SQIVND (reference sequence). The CDR3 is made up of 15 amino acids. J was trimmed by 3 bases and V by 5 bases; bases with no gene match: 6. The chain's CDR3 is CASSPRGTGEETQYF. Written as DNA, the CDR3 is TGTGCCAGTAGTCCACGGGGGACAGGGGAAGAGACCCAGTACTTC.

Remarks on this clone: Sequence at one end of the junction differs from germline and may be a read error. The genes are TRBV2 and TRBJ1-4; D ambiguous. This CDR3 spans 12 amino acids. Germline V gene sequence: CDR1 SNHLY, CDR2 FYNNEI. CDR3 region: CASSEDIEKLFF. The CDR3 DNA follows: TGTGCCAGCAGCGAAGACATAGAAAAACTGTTTTTT.

The chain uses TRBV7-9 and TRBJ2-2, with a weak D call TRBD1 (6 bases). Germline assignment: CDR1 SEHNR and CDR2 FQNEAQ (reference sequence). This CDR3 comprises 14 residues. Trimming removed 8 bases from V and 3 bases from J, with 13 bases in between. In nucleotides, the CDR3 is TGTGCCAGCCCACCGGGACAAGACACCGGGGAGCTGTTTTTT. It translates to CASPPGQDTGELFF.

V and J are TRBV7-2 and TRBJ2-7; D possibly corresponds to TRBD2 (6 bases). V was clipped by 5 bases and J by 8 bases, with 13 bases between them. The CDR3 consists of 12 residues. Germline-derived CDR1 and CDR2 are SGHTA and FQGNSA. CDR3 coding DNA: TGTGCCAGCAGCGCGCAAAGCGGGCAGCAGTACTTC. Its translation is CASSAQSGQQYF.

This sequence joins TRBV18 and TRBJ2-5; 10 nucleotides align to TRBD1. V lost 5 bases, J lost 4 bases, and 10 bases stayed unmatched. Germline CDR1 and CDR2: KGHSH and LQKENI. CDR3 length: 16 residues. The CDR3 region is CASSARDRGASETQYF. The CDR3 nucleotides read TGTGCCAGCTCAGCGAGGGACAGGGGCGCTTCAGAGACCCAGTACTTC.

This chain links TRBV3-1 (or the pseudogene TRBV3-2) with TRBJ1-1; D call uncertain. This CDR3 contains 13 residues. Between the trimmed V and J ends, which lost 3 bases and 1 base, there was a span of 6 bases. Germline lookup yields CDR1 LGHDT and CDR2 YNNKEL (reference sequence). Here the CDR3 reads CASSHSSNTEAFF. CDR3 DNA sequence: TGTGCCAGCAGCCATTCCTCGAACACTGAAGCTTTCTTT.

This clone was detected only once. The chain uses TRBV28 and TRBJ1-5, with D hard to call. The CDR3 is 13 amino acids. Germline CDR1 MDHEN, CDR2 SYDVKM. Trimming took off 8 bases at V and 4 bases at J, with 12 bases between the two ends. CDR3 DNA sequence: TGTGCCAGCCTAGATTCCGGGAATCAGCCCCAGCATTTT. Translating gives CASLDSGNQPQHF. Looking up the rest from reference TRBV28 and TRBJ1-5 gives the full variable domain: DVKVTQSSRYLVKRTGEKVFLECVQDMDHENMFWYRQDPGLGLRLIYFSYDVKMKEKGDIPEGYSVSREKKERFSLILESASTNQTSMYLCASLDSGNQPQHFGDGTRLSIL.

This clone has a count of ten or more. V and J are TRBV5-1 and TRBJ2-3; D may be TRBD1 (5 bases). Trimming took 0 bases from V and 2 from J, leaving 7 bases between them. Germline loops: CDR1 SGHRS, CDR2 YFSETQ. This CDR3 is 14 amino acids long. CDR3 loop: CASSLGQPTDTQYF. In DNA form, the CDR3 reads TGCGCCAGCAGCTTGGGACAGCCCACAGATACGCAGTATTTT.

The sample holds a few counts of this clone. The rearrangement uses TRBV28 and TRBJ1-2, with unresolved D. V dropped 2 bases and J dropped 2 bases, with 6 bases sitting between them. Germline values: CDR1 MDHEN, CDR2 SYDVKM. The CDR3 covers 13 residues. As DNA, the CDR3 is TGTGCCAGCAGTTTACGAGGGAACTATGGCTACACCTTC. The encoded protein is CASSLRGNYGYTF.